Described below is a single TCR beta chain sequence and its context. Its specificity is unknown. Described treatment: oral pan-JAK inhibitor, 5-10 mg twice daily. There are 14 residues in the CDR3. Germline V gives CDR1 GTSNPN, CDR2 SVGIG (reference sequence). Trimming left V 4 bases short and J 0 bases short, with 12 bases between. Extracted RNA was reverse transcribed, and the resulting cDNA served as sequencing template. Sequenced by immunoSEQ multiplex PCR; TCRdb stores in-frame clones only, minus some. The data contain about 210,000 clones, roughly three fifths of them singletons. The sample belongs to a study of CD8+ T cells in alopecia areata. Across the study: Treated individuals took tofacitinib by mouth, 5 to 10 mg twice daily.

Findings and limits, study-wide: Tofacitinib did not eliminate many expanded lesional clones from scalp or blood. Scalp specimens additionally yield sequences from normal skin's resident alphabeta T cells.

V is TRBV30 and J is TRBJ1-2; perhaps TRBD1 as D (5 bases). The specimen was CD4+ T cells sorted from blood, collected at approximately week 42, from a patient treated with tofacitinib. The receptor's source is a human donor with alopecia areata. For the CDR3, the DNA is TGTGCCTGGATTCGGGGGAGCTCTAACTATGGCTACACCTTC. This translates into CAWIRGSSNYGYTF.